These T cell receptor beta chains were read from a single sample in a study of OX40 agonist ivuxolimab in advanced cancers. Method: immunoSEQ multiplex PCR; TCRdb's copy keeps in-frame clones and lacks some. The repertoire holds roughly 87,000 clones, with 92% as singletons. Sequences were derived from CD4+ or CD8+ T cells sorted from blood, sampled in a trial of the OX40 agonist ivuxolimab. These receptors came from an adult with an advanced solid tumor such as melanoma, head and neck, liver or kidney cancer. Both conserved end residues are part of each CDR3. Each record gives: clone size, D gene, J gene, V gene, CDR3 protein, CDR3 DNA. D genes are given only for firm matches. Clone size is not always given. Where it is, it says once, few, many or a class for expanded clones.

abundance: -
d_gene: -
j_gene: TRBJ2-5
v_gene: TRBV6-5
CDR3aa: CASSYRFATFEETQYF
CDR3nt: TGTGCCAGCAGTTACCGCTTCGCGACTTTTGAAGAGACCCAGTACTTC

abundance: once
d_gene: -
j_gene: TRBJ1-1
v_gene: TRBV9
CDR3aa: CASSVGGVGTEAFF
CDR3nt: TGTGCCAGCAGCGTAGGGGGAGTTGGCACTGAAGCTTTCTTT

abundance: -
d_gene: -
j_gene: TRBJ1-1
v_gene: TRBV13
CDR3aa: CASSTSRGGTEAFF
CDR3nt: TGTGCCAGCAGCACATCCCGGGGGGGCACTGAAGCTTTCTTT

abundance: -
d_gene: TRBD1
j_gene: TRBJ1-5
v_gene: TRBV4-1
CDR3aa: CASSQVQTGGNQPQHF
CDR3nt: TGCGCCAGCAGCCAAGTGCAGACAGGGGGCAATCAGCCCCAGCATTTT

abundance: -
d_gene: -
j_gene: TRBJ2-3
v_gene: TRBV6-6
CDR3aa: CATMEGTDTQYF
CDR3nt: TGTGCCACCATGGAAGGCACAGATACGCAGTATTTT

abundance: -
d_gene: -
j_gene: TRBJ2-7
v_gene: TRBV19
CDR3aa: CASSWGTVYEQYF
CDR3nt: TGTGCCAGTAGTTGGGGAACTGTCTACGAGCAGTACTTC

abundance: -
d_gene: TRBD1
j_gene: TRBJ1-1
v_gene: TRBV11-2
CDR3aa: CASSQGTGGAGDTEAFF
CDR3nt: TGTGCCAGCAGTCAAGGGACAGGGGGCGCCGGGGACACTGAAGCTTTCTTT

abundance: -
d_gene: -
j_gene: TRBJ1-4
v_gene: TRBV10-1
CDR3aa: CASSESDGVRGEKLFF
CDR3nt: TGCGCCAGCAGTGAGTCGGACGGGGTCCGGGGAGAAAAACTGTTTTTT

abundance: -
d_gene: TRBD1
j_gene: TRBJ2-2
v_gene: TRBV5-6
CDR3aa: CASSQQGAGELFF
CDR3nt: TGTGCCAGCAGCCAACAGGGGGCCGGGGAGCTGTTTTTT

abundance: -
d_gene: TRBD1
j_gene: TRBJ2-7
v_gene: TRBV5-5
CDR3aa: CASSLHPGQVVDEQYF
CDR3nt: TGTGCCAGCAGCTTGCACCCGGGACAGGTGGTTGACGAGCAGTACTTC

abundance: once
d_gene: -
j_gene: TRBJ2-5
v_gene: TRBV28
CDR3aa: CASREQGFQETQYF
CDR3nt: TGTGCCAGCAGAGAACAGGGTTTCCAAGAGACCCAGTACTTC

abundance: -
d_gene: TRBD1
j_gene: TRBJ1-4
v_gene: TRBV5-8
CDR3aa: CASSSRDREVMDEKLFF
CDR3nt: TGTGCCAGCAGCTCTCGGGACAGGGAGGTTATGGATGAAAAACTGTTTTTT

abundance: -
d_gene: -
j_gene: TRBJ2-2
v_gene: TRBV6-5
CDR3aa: CASSYFGGRTGELFF
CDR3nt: TGTGCCAGCAGTTACTTTGGGGGCCGGACCGGGGAGCTGTTTTTT

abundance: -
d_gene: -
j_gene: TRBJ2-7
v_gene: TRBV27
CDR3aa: CASSYPHRQENYEQYF
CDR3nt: TGTGCCAGCAGTTATCCCCACCGACAGGAAAACTACGAGCAGTACTTC

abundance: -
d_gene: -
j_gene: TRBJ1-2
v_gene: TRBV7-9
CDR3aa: CASSPLGLYGYTF
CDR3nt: TGTGCCAGCAGCCCCTTGGGACTCTATGGCTACACCTTC

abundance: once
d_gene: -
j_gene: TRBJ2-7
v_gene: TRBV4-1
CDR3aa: CASSQVRDGNLYEQYF
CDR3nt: TGCGCCAGCAGCCAAGTGCGGGACGGTAACCTCTACGAGCAGTACTTC

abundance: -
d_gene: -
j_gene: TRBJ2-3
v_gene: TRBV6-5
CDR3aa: CASSYGGLFGDTQYF
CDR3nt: TGTGCCAGCAGTTACGGCGGGCTCTTCGGAGATACGCAGTATTTT

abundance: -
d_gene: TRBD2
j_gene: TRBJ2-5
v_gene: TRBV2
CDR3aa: CASSGWRGGTEDQETQYF
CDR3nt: TGTGCCAGCAGTGGGTGGCGGGGGGGAACCGAAGACCAAGAGACCCAGTACTTC

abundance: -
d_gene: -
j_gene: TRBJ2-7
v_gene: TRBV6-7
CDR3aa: CASSLTRDVPLEQYF
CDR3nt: TGTGCCAGCAGTCTTACCCGGGACGTCCCACTCGAGCAGTACTTC

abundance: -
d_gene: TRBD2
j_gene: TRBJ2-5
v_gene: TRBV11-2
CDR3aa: CASSAESGGIETQYF
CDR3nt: TGTGCCAGCAGCGCCGAGTCGGGGGGGATAGAGACCCAGTACTTC

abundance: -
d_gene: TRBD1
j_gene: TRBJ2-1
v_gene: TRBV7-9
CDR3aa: CASSLDRGNYNEQFF
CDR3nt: TGTGCCAGCAGCCTAGACAGGGGGAACTACAATGAGCAGTTCTTC

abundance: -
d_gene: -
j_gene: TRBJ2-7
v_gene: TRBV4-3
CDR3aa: CASSQGYRDHEQYF
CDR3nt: TGCGCCAGCAGCCAAGGCTACAGGGACCACGAGCAGTACTTC

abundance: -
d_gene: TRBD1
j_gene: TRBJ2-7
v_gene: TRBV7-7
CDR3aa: CASSPGTGPSYEQYF
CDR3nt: TGTGCCAGCAGCCCTGGGACAGGGCCATCCTACGAGCAGTACTTC

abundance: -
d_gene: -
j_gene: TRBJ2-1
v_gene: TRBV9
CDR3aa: CASSPPDYEQFF
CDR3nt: TGTGCCAGCAGCCCGCCGGACTATGAGCAGTTCTTC

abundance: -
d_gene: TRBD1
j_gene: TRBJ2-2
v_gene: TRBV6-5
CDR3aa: CASSYSQGENTGELFF
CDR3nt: TGTGCCAGCAGTTACTCCCAGGGGGAGAACACCGGGGAGCTGTTTTTT

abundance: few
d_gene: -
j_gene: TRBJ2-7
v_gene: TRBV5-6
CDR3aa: CASSLAYEQYF
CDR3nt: TGTGCCAGCAGCTTGGCCTACGAGCAGTACTTC

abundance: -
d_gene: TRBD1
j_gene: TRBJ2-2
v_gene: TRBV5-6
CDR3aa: CASSEADRGGTGELFF
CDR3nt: TGTGCCAGCAGCGAGGCGGACAGGGGTGGGACCGGGGAGCTGTTTTTT

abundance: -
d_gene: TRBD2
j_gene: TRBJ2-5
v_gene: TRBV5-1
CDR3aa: CASSWGGVQETQYF
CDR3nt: TGCGCCAGCAGCTGGGGAGGGGTCCAAGAGACCCAGTACTTC

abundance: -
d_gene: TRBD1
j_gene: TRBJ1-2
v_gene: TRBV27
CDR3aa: CASSLDRGGSYTF
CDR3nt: TGTGCCAGCAGTTTAGACAGGGGTGGTAGCTACACCTTC

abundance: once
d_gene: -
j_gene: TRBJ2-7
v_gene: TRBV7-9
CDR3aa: CASSGGRAGYEQYF
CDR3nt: TGTGCCAGCAGTGGGGGCAGGGCAGGCTACGAGCAGTACTTC

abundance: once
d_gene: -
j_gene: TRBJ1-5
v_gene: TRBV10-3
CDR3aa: CAISERPPQPQHF
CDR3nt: TGTGCCATCAGTGAGAGGCCCCCTCAGCCCCAGCATTTT

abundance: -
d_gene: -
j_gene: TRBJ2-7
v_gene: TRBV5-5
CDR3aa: CASSLVVGSYEQYF
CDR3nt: TGTGCCAGCAGCTTGGTTGTGGGATCCTACGAGCAGTACTTC

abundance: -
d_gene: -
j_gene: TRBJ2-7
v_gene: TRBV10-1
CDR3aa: CASSDRTATYEQYF
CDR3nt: TGCGCCAGCAGTGACCGGACGGCGACCTACGAGCAGTACTTC

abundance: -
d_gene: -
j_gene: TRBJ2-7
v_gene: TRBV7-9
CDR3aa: CASSLEVYPREQYF
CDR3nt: TGTGCCAGCAGCTTAGAGGTCTACCCTCGGGAGCAGTACTTC

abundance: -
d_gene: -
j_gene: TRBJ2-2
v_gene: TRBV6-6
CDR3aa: CASSIGYTGELFF
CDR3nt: TGTGCCAGCAGCATAGGGTACACCGGGGAGCTGTTTTTT

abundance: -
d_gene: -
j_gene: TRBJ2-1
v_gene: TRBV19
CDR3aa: CASSIAGGGNEQFF
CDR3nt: TGTGCCAGTAGTATTGCTGGGGGCGGCAATGAGCAGTTCTTC

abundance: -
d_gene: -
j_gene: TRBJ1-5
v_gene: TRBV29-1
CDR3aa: CSVLELDSNQPQHF
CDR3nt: TGCAGCGTTCTGGAGCTGGATAGCAATCAGCCCCAGCATTTT

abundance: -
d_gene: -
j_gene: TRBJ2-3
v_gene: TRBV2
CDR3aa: CASRRDTDTQYF
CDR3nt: TGTGCCAGCAGACGGGACACAGATACGCAGTATTTT

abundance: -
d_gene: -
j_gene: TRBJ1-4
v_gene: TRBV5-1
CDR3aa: CASSTVVNEKLFF
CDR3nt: TGCGCCAGCAGCACTGTGGTGAATGAAAAACTGTTTTTT

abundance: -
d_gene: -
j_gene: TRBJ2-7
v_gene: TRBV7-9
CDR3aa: CASSLAGQGYEQYF
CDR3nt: TGTGCCAGCAGCTTAGCGGGGCAGGGGTACGAGCAGTACTTC

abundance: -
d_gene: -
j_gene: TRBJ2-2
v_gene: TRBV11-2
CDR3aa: CASRFWTLRETGELFF
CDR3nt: TGTGCCAGCAGATTTTGGACACTCAGGGAAACCGGGGAGCTGTTTTTT

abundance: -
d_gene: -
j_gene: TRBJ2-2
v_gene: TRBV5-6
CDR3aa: CASKPMMTENTGELFF
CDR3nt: TGTGCCAGCAAACCCATGATGACAGAGAACACCGGGGAGCTGTTTTTT

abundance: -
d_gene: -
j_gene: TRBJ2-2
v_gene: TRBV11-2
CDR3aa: CASSTGGGELFF
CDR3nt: TGTGCCAGCAGCACCGGGGGCGGGGAGCTGTTTTTT